This T cell receptor (beta chain) was observed in a study of control samples from healthy donors and cancer patients. This clone was detected a few times. Sequencing was performed with immunoSEQ multiplex PCR; in TCRdb, only in-frame clones are kept and a portion is missing. This sample has tens of thousands of clones, with approximately 79% found just once. This TCR derives from a man between 60 and 75 years old with head and neck cancer. Sequenced input: PBMCs.

DNA of the CDR3: TGTGCCAGCAGTTTCGGCACAACTAATGAAAAACTGTTTTTT. Its protein is CASSFGTTNEKLFF. The chain employs TRBV27 and TRBJ1-4; D gene unclear. The V gene's germline CDR1 is MNHEY and CDR2 SMNVEV (reference sequence). The V gene lost 3 bases and the J gene lost 0 bases, with 5 bases spanning the gap. CDR3 length: 14 amino acids. The full variable domain, with the rest looked up from reference TRBV27 and TRBJ1-4, is EAQVTQNPRYLITVTGKKLTVTCSQNMNHEYMSWYRQDPGLGLRQIYYSMNVEVTDKGDVPEGYKVSRKEKRNFPLILESPSPNQTSLYFCASSFGTTNEKLFFGSGTQLSVL.